This TCR beta chain was retrieved from a study of blood T cell repertoires in COVID-19. Study context: The study drew acute and convalescent COVID-19 samples from the United States, Italy and Spain. T cells, B-cell-depleted T cells, or PBMCs supplied cDNA or gDNA.

The germline V gene encodes CDR1 MNHEY and CDR2 SMNVEV (reference sequence). This CDR3 is built from 15 residues. Trimming pared 6 bases from V and 4 bases from J, leaving 18 bases between. Original processing notes: Reference gene primers were amplified, and this amplification served to estimate nucleated cell counts. Only in-frame clones appear in the TCRdb table, and some are missing; sequencing was by immunoSEQ multiplex PCR. The V and J calls and clone size were taken over from that table, and D and trimming were inferred from the DNA. The table records about 300,000 clones, 90% of them present only once. In Seattle, patients joined the study during active infection and were tracked longitudinally.

V gene TRBV27 combines with J gene TRBJ1-1, with TRBD1 as a possible D gene (5 bases). This receptor was taken from a woman aged 50 to 60 with COVID-19, enrolled during active disease. The sample taken for sequencing was peripheral blood. The CDR3 region is CASRIPSGGGTEAFF. CDR3 coding DNA: TGTGCCAGCAGAATCCCCAGCGGGGGAGGCACTGAAGCTTTCTTT.